This T cell receptor (beta chain) is from a study of T cell responses to AZD1222 COVID-19 vaccine (dated by TCRdb to about 2021). A note on the overall study: A total of just over 230 trial participants underwent TCR sequencing, of whom nearly 210 had received two doses of AZD1222 and approximately 25 had received two doses of the MenACWY control vaccine. Trial participants were enrolled by age into 18-55, 56-69 and 70-plus year subgroups, with around 150, 28 and 57 TCR-sequenced participants respectively. Broader findings and caveats from the paper: After two AZD1222 doses, both the breadth and the depth of spike-specific TCRs were significantly higher than at day 0 and than in MenACWY recipients. The 56-69-year group was small, and its depth increase did not reach significance, likely because of low power. Participants were mostly white British and included more females than males, and it was suggested by the authors that clonal diversity may have been underestimated. Conclusions about previously exposed vaccinees were limited because only six AZD1222 recipients were SARS-CoV-2 seropositive at baseline. The whole spike protein was spanned by vaccine-associated CD4 TCRs, and dominant responses were seen in regions 160-218 and 743-854. No day 14 peak-response samples were available, so repertoires were characterized only after the peak T cell response. Reportedly, almost half of the unique spike-specific TCRs recognized epitopes lying outside the regions that are mutated in the B.1.351 and B.1.1.7 variants.

A remark on this clone: The antigen it binds to is not known. No much larger clone exists at a distance of one base, and base qualities are not known.

The CDR3 regions of human TCRbeta chains were analyzed by immunosequencing. As for the authors' bioinformatics: Repertoire TCRs were matched against a reference library of SARS-CoV-2-specific TCRs generated with the MIRA antigen-specificity platform. Breadth was defined as the fraction of unique TCRs that were SARS-CoV-2-associated. Depth was defined as the fraction of total T cells that were SARS-CoV-2-associated. Using the MIRA data, each spike-specific TCR was mapped to the spike region that the TCR reacts to and placed in a CD4 or CD8 class. Log10-transformed breadth and depth values were compared by one-way ANOVA with Sidak's multiple comparisons tests. TCRdb mirrors the immuneACCESS table, restricted to in-frame sequences. Some clones are absent from its copies; in checked studies, under half trace to an unresolved V gene, and the reason for the others is unknown. V and J calls and clone size are as listed in that table; D and trimming were resolved from the DNA. Here the sample has around 150,000 clones; under 95% occur a single time. Around 0.98% of the sample comes from the top ten.

The CDR3, from cysteine to phenylalanine, totals 15 residues. The CDR3 DNA has 45 bases and is translated from base 1. The junction shows trimming of 0 bases on V and 2 bases on J, and the gene matches do not reach 4 bases of it. The germline V gene sets CDR1 to SGDLS and CDR2 to YYNGEE. This specimen's time point label, interpreted: about 28 days (+/-7) after the second vaccine dose. AZD1222 recipients given second doses at about 4 weeks or at about 12 weeks were pooled, since spike-specific TCR depth and breadth were not found to differ between the two schedules. Vaccinee samples were obtained from the UK trials COV001 and COV002, which included a single-blind randomized controlled phase 2/3 trial of AZD1222 (ChAdOx1 nCoV-19) in healthy adults. Trial participant PBMC samples were collected at day 0 and day 28 after the second dose for TCRbeta chain sequencing.

This receptor was taken from an adult who received the AZD1222 COVID-19 vaccine. The sequencing used peripheral blood, collected 28 days after the second AZD1222 dose. The V and J genes are TRBV9 and TRBJ1-2; TRBD1 matches 7 bases in the middle. The nucleotide sequence reads as follows: TGTGCCAGCAGCGTAGGGGAGGGGGCGAACTATGGCTACACCTTC. It translates to CASSVGEGANYGYTF.